Listed below are T cell receptor beta chains from one sample, sequenced in a study of blood T cell repertoires in COVID-19. Produced via immunoSEQ multiplex PCR; TCRdb's table is partial and in-frame only. The table includes roughly 150,000 clones, more than 70% detected once. The source material was peripheral blood. The receptors originated from a woman aged 70-85 years who had recovered from COVID-19. Each CDR3 is given without its conserved first and last residue. Fields, in order: CDR3 length, J gene, V gene, CDR3 protein.

>11|TRBJ2-1|TRBV10-3
AISGRQGHEQF
>12|TRBJ1-1|TRBV19
ASGSSGWNTEAF
>11|TRBJ2-7|TRBV19
ASSMNRDYEQY
>9|TRBJ2-1|TRBV20-1
SLRTDNEQF
>12|TRBJ1-5|TRBV29-1
SVGGHRGGQPQH
>13|TRBJ2-5|TRBV5-1
ASSSVAGGPGTQY
>15|TRBJ1-2|TRBV2
ASSERQAQGTLYGYT
>15|TRBJ1-3|TRBV18
ASSPSPGTNSGNTIY
>13|TRBJ2-1|TRBV7-6
ASSSRTSGASVEF
>13|TRBJ2-3|TRBV9
ASSEKTTSTDTQY
>11|TRBJ2-7|TRBV30
AWSVERRAGQY
>13|TRBJ1-2|TRBV6-5
ASSDHGQGVGGYT
>13|TRBJ1-1|TRBV7-6
ASSLARGQLTEVF
>12|TRBJ2-7|TRBV5-1
ASSWGLAAYEQY
>15|TRBJ1-4|TRBV5-1
ASSPHRGQETNEKLF
>12|TRBJ2-3|TRBV10-3
AISPSGGEDTQY
>14|TRBJ2-7|TRBV21-1
ASSNFAAGRSYEQY
>13|TRBJ2-1|TRBV18
ASSPPGLQVDEQF
>13|TRBJ2-7|TRBV6-5
ASSYGGGAGYEQY
>12|TRBJ2-3|TRBV11-2
ASSPTTGTDTQY
>12|TRBJ2-2|TRBV10-1
ASSLAGDTGELF
>11|TRBJ1-1|TRBV5-5
ASSLEGPTEAF